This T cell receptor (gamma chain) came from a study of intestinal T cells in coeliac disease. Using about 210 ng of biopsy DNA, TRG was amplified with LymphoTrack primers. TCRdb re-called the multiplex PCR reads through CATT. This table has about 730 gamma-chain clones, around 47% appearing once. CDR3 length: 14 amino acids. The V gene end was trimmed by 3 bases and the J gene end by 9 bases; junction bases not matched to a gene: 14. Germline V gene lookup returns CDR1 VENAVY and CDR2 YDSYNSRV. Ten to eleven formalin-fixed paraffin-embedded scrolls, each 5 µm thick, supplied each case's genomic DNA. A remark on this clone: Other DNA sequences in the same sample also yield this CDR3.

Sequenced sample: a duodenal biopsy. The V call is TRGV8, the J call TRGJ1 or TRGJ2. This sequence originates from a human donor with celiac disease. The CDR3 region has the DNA TGTGCCACCTGGGATTTCGACAGGTGCCTTAAGAAACTCTTT. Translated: CATWDFDRCLKKLF.